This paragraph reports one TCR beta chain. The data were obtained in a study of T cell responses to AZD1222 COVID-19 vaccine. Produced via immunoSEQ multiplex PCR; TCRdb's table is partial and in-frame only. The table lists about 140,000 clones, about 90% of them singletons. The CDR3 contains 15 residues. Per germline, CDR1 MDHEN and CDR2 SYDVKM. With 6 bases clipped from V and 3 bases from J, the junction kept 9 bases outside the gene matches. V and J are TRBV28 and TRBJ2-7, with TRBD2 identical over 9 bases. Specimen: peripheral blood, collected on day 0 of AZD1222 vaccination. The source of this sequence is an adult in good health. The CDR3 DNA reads TGTGCCAGCAGCCGTCTAGCGGGACTAAACTACGAGCAGTACTTC. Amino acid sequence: CASSRLAGLNYEQYF.